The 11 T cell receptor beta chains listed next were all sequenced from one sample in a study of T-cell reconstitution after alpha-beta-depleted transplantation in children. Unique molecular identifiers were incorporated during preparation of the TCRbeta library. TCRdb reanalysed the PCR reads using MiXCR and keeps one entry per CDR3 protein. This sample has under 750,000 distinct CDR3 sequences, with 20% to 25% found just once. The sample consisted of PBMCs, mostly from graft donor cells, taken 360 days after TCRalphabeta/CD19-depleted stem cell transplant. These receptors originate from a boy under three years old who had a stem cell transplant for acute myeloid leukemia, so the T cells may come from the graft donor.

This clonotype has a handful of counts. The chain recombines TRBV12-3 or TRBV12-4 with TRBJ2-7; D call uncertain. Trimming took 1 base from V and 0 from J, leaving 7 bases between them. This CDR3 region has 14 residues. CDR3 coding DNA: TGTGCCAGCAGTTTAGAGTGGCCCTCCTACGAGCAGTACTTC. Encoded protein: CASSLEWPSYEQYF.

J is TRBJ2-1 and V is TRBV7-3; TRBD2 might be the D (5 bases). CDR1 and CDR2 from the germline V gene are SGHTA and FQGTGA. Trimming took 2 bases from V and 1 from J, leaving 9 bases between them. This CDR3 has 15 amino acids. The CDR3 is CASSLSAESYNEQFF. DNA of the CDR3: TGTGCCAGCAGCTTATCAGCGGAATCCTACAATGAGCAGTTCTTC.

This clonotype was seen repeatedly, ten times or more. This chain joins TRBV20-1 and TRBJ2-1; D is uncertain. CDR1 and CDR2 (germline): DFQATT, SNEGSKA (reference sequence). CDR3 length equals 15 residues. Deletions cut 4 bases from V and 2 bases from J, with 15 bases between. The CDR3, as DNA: TGCAGTGCTACGTACCCCCGGATAACCTACAATGAGCAGTTCTTC. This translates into CSATYPRITYNEQFF.

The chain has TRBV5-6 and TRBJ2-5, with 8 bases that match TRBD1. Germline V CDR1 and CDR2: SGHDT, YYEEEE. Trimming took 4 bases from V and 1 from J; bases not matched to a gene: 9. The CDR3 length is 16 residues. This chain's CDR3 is CASSPMGTGSQETQYF. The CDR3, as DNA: TGTGCCAGCAGCCCGATGGGGACAGGATCCCAAGAGACCCAGTACTTC.

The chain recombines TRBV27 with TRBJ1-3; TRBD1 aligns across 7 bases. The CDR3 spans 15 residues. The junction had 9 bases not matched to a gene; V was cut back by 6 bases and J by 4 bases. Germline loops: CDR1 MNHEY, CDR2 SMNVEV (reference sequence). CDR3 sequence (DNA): TGTGCCAGCAGCCCCGGGACAGCAACGGGAAACACCATATATTTT. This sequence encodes CASSPGTATGNTIYF.

CDR3 sequence (DNA): TGTGCCAGCAGTTTGGGGTATGTCTACAATGAGCAGTTCTTC. Its protein is CASSLGYVYNEQFF. The V gene is TRBV12-3 or TRBV12-4, the J gene TRBJ2-1; no reliable D call. V was trimmed by 3 bases and J by 3 bases, leaving 9 bases between them. The CDR3 totals 14 residues.

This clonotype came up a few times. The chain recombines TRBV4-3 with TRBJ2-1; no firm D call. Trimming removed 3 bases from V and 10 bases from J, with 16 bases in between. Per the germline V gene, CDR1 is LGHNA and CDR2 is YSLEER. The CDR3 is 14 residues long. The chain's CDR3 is CASSHTQLGSEQFF. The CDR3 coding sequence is TGCGCCAGCAGCCATACCCAGCTGGGCAGCGAGCAGTTCTTC.

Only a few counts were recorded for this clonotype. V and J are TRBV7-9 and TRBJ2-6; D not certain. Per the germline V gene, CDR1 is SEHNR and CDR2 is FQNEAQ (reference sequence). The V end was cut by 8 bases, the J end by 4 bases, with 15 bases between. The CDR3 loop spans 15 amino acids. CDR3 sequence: CASLSWDSGANVLTF. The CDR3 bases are TGTGCCAGCCTCTCGTGGGATTCCGGGGCCAACGTCCTGACTTTC.

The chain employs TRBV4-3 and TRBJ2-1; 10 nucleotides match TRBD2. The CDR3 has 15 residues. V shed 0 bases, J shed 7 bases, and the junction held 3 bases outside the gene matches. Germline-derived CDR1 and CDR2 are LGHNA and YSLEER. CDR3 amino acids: CASSQDSGGRNEQFF. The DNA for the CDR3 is TGCGCCAGCAGCCAAGATAGCGGGGGGAGGAATGAGCAGTTCTTC.

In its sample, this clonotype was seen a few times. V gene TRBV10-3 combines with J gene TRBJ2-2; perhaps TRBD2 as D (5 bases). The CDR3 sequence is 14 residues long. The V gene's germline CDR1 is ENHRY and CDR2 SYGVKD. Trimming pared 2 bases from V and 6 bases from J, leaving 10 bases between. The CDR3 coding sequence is TGTGCCATCAGTGAGGGGAGCTGGGCCGGGGAGCTGTTTTTT. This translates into CAISEGSWAGELFF.

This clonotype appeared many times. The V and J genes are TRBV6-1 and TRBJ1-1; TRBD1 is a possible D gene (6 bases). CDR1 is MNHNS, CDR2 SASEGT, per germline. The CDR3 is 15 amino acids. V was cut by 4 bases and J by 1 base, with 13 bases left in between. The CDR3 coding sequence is TGTGCCAGCAGTGCTTCGGACAGCTGGAACACTGAAGCTTTCTTT. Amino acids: CASSASDSWNTEAFF.